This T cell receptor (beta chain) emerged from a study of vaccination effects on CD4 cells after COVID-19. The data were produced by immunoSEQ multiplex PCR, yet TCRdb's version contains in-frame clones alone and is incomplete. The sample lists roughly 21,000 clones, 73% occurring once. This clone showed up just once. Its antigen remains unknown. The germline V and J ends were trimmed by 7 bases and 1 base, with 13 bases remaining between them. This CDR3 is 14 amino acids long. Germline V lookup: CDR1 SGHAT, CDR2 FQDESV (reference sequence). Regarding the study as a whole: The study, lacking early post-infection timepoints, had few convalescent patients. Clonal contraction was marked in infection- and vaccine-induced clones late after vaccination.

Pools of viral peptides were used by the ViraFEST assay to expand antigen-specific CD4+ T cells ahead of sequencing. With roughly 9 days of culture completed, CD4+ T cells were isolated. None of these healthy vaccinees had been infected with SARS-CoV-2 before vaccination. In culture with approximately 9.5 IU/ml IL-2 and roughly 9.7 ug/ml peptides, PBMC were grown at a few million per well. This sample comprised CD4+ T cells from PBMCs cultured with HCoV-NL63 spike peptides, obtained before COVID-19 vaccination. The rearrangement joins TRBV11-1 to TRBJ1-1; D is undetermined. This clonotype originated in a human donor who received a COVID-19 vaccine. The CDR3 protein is CASNPEGRNTEAFF. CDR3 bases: TGTGCCAGCAACCCTGAGGGCAGGAACACTGAAGCTTTCTTT. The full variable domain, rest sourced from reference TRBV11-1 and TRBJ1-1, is EAEVAQSPRYKITEKSQAVAFWCDPISGHATLYWYRQILGQGPELLVQFQDESVVDDSQLPKDRFSAERLKGVDSTLKIQPAELGDSAMYLCASNPEGRNTEAFFGQGTRLTVV.